The 20 T cell receptor beta chains below all came from one sample that was sequenced in a study of cytotoxic CD8 clonotypes in ibrutinib-treated CLL. Sequencing was performed with immunoSEQ multiplex PCR; in TCRdb, only in-frame clones are kept and a portion is missing. The profile shows around 310,000 clones, about 80% of them singletons. The sample was PBMCs, taken before ibrutinib treatment. The receptors were gathered from a human donor with chronic lymphocytic leukemia.

The genes are TRBV10-1 and TRBJ1-1, with D perhaps matching TRBD1 (6 bases). Trimming pared 6 bases from V and 2 bases from J, leaving 16 bases between. The germline CDR1 and CDR2 sequences are WNHNN and SYGVQD (reference sequence). The CDR3 spans 15 residues. CDR3 nucleotide sequence: TGCGCCAGCAGAGAAGACACAGGGTTTAACACTGAAGCTTTCTTT. Translated, it gives CASREDTGFNTEAFF.

The chain is built from TRBV29-1 and TRBJ2-2, with TRBD2 identical over 11 bases. The length of the CDR3 is 12 residues. The J segment lost 7 bases and the V segment lost 6 bases, leaving 1 base of the junction unmatched. Per germline, CDR1 SQVTM and CDR2 ANQGSEA. The DNA for the CDR3 is TGCAGCGTACTAGCGGGAGTCGGGGAGCTGTTTTTT. This codes for CSVLAGVGELFF.

This clone was seen a few times. This chain uses TRBV10-3 with TRBJ1-3; tentatively, D is TRBD1 (5 bases). The CDR3 sequence is 13 residues long. CDR1 is ENHRY, CDR2 SYGVKD, per germline. The ends were cut back, 6 bases at V and 6 bases at J, with 12 bases in the middle. In DNA form, the CDR3 reads TGTGCCATCAGCCAGGGCTTGCTAAACACCATATATTTT. It is translated as CAISQGLLNTIYF.

V is TRBV7-8 and J is TRBJ1-1; a possible D gene is TRBD1 (6 bases). Deletions cut 5 bases from V and 4 bases from J, with 11 bases between. CDR1 SGHVS and CDR2 FQNEAQ come from the germline V gene. The CDR3 loop spans 13 amino acids. The CDR3 protein is CASSNRAGTEAFF. The CDR3 DNA reads TGTGCCAGCAGCAACAGGGCGGGCACTGAAGCTTTCTTT.

This chain links TRBV4-2 with TRBJ2-7; maybe TRBD1 (7 bases). CDR3 size: 15 residues. Germline lookup yields CDR1 LGHNA and CDR2 YNFKEQ. Deletions cut 3 bases from V and 0 bases from J, with 12 bases between. The CDR3 loop is CASSQEGQYSYEQYF. The CDR3 DNA sequence: TGTGCCAGCAGCCAGGAGGGACAGTACTCCTACGAGCAGTACTTC.

The chain carries TRBV2 and TRBJ1-4; TRBD1 might be the D (5 bases). The V gene's germline CDR1 is SNHLY and CDR2 FYNNEI. This CDR3 has 15 amino acids. V dropped 5 bases and J dropped 8 bases, with 18 bases sitting between them. The CDR3 DNA sequence: TGTGCCAGCAGTAACCGGGACGCATTCACGGAAAAACTGTTTTTT. Amino acid sequence: CASSNRDAFTEKLFF.

This chain connects TRBV9 to TRBJ1-5, with 10 bases lining up with TRBD1. With V trimmed by 3 bases and J by 5 bases, 2 bases remained unmatched. This CDR3 has 14 amino acids. Germline V gene lookup returns CDR1 SGDLS and CDR2 YYNGEE. The CDR3 region has the DNA TGTGCCAGCAGCGAGGACAGGGGGTATCAGCCCCAGCATTTT. As protein: CASSEDRGYQPQHF. Full variable domain (remainder filled in from reference TRBV9 and TRBJ1-5): DSGVTQTPKHLITATGQRVTLRCSPRSGDLSVYWYQQSLDQGLQFLIQYYNGEERAKGNILERFSAQQFPDLHSELNLSSLELGDSALYFCASSEDRGYQPQHFGDGTRLSIL.

The rearrangement joins TRBV6-1 to TRBJ2-7; 7 nucleotides match TRBD2. The ends lost 4 bases at V and 0 bases at J; junction bases unmatched: 6. Per the germline V gene, CDR1 is MNHNS and CDR2 is SASEGT. This CDR3 comprises 15 residues. In DNA form, the CDR3 reads TGTGCCAGCAGTGGGGGAGGGAGCATCTCCTACGAGCAGTACTTC. Protein: CASSGGGSISYEQYF.

This chain uses TRBV18 with TRBJ2-5, with TRBD2 matching over 7 bases. This CDR3 is built from 15 residues. Looked up from germline, CDR1 is KGHSH and CDR2 is LQKENI. Unmatched junction bases numbered 12, after V lost 6 bases and J lost 5 bases. Here the CDR3 DNA reads TGTGCCAGCTCCCCGGGAGGCGTTGGGGCGGAGACCCAGTACTTC. This sequence encodes CASSPGGVGAETQYF. Combining the CDR3 with reference TRBV18 and TRBJ2-5 gives the whole variable domain NAGVMQNPRHLVRRRGQEARLRCSPMKGHSHVYWYRQLPEEGLKFMVYLQKENIIDESGMPKERFSAEFPKEGPSILRIQQVVRGDSAAYFCASSPGGVGAETQYFGPGTRLLVL.

This clone appeared a single time. The genes are TRBV4-2 and TRBJ1-1; D may be TRBD1 (5 bases). Looked up from germline, CDR1 is LGHNA and CDR2 is YNFKEQ. The V and J ends lost 1 base and 0 bases respectively, with 15 bases between them. The CDR3 spans 17 residues. CDR3 protein: CASSQGTGPIVNTEAFF. For the CDR3, the DNA is TGTGCCAGCAGCCAAGGAACAGGACCTATCGTGAACACTGAAGCTTTCTTT.

This chain links TRBV25-1 with TRBJ1-1, with a possible D match to TRBD1 (6 bases). The CDR3 totals 16 residues. Germline values: CDR1 MGHDK, CDR2 SYGVNS. Between the trimmed V and J ends, which lost 1 base and 4 bases, there was a span of 16 bases. Here the CDR3 DNA reads TGTGCCAGCAGTGAATTGAAACAGGGAGTGGGCACTGAAGCTTTCTTT. Translating gives CASSELKQGVGTEAFF.

V usage is TRBV5-4 and J usage is TRBJ2-1; 8 bases are a match to TRBD1. The V gene's germline CDR1 is SGHNT and CDR2 YYREEE (reference sequence). The CDR3 runs 15 residues. V trimming: 4 bases; J trimming: 2 bases; junction bases outside the gene matches: 5. The CDR3: CASSRGQEAYNEQFF. Here the CDR3 DNA reads TGTGCCAGCAGCCGGGGACAGGAAGCCTACAATGAGCAGTTCTTC.

The CDR3 DNA sequence: TGTGCCAGCAGTGATGCCCCTCTACGGGCCTCCTACGAGCAGTACTTC. It codes for CASSDAPLRASYEQYF. The J gene is TRBJ2-7, the V gene TRBV6-1; D is undetermined. The CDR3 covers 16 residues. V lost 3 bases, J lost 0 bases, and 15 bases lay in between. Germline V lookup: CDR1 MNHNS, CDR2 SASEGT.

The chain carries TRBV2 and TRBJ1-2, with unresolved D. This CDR3 contains 13 residues. The germline CDR1 and CDR2 sequences are SNHLY and FYNNEI. V was pared by 5 bases and J by 2 bases, with 9 bases between. CDR3 in DNA: TGTGCCAGCAGTCCGGACTACAACTATGGCTACACCTTC. This gives the protein CASSPDYNYGYTF.

This clone is a singleton in its sample. V and J are TRBV6-5 and TRBJ2-3; D might be TRBD1 or TRBD2, each matching 5 bases. Germline V gene sequence: CDR1 MNHEY, CDR2 SVGAGI. This CDR3 is 15 amino acids long. Trimming shortened V by 8 bases and J by 0 bases, and 15 bases separated the two germline ends. CDR3: CASGRGDFSTDTQYF. The DNA of the CDR3 is TGTGCCAGCGGTAGGGGAGACTTTAGCACAGATACGCAGTATTTT.

The rearrangement links TRBV30 to TRBJ1-3; 8 bases match TRBD1. V gave up 4 bases and J gave up 3 bases; unmatched junction bases: 5. CDR1 and CDR2 from the germline V gene are GTSNPN and SVGIG (reference sequence). This CDR3 contains 14 residues. This CDR3 reads CAWTDRGNGNTIYF. CDR3 nucleotides: TGTGCCTGGACAGACAGGGGCAATGGAAACACCATATATTTT.

This clone was seen only a few times. This rearrangement joins TRBV2 to TRBJ2-7; weak D call: TRBD2 (7 bases). The germline V and J ends were trimmed by 8 bases and 1 base, with 12 bases remaining between them. Germline V gives CDR1 SNHLY, CDR2 FYNNEI. CDR3 length: 13 amino acids. CDR3 bases: TGTGCCAGCCAGGCGGGGGCTTCCTACGAGCAGTACTTC. It specifies CASQAGASYEQYF. The full variable domain, with the rest looked up from reference TRBV2 and TRBJ2-7, is EPEVTQTPSHQVTQMGQEVILRCVPISNHLYFYWYRQILGQKVEFLVSFYNNEISEKSEIFDDQFSVERPDGSNFTLKIRSTKLEDSAMYFCASQAGASYEQYFGPGTRLTVT.

The rearrangement links TRBV18 to TRBJ2-1; maybe TRBD2 (5 bases). CDR1 KGHSH and CDR2 LQKENI come from the germline V gene. The CDR3 is made up of 14 amino acids. Trimming left V 5 bases short and J 10 bases short, with 18 bases between. As DNA, the CDR3 is TGTGCCAGCTCAATAAACCAGGTCGGGGAAGAGCAGTTCTTC. Protein product: CASSINQVGEEQFF.

The V call is TRBV30, the J call TRBJ2-2; D gene unclear. V shed 0 bases and J shed 7 bases, with 15 bases lying between them. The CDR3 loop spans 15 amino acids. CDR1 GTSNPN and CDR2 SVGIG come from the germline V gene (reference sequence). The CDR3 sequence is CAWSVVGLSVGELFF. As DNA, the CDR3 is TGTGCCTGGAGTGTAGTCGGGTTGTCGGTCGGGGAGCTGTTTTTT.

The rearrangement uses TRBV27 and TRBJ2-4; TRBD2 might be the D (5 bases). The CDR3 totals 16 residues. Germline CDR1 is MNHEY and CDR2 is SMNVEV (reference sequence). Trimming took 5 bases from V and 0 from J, leaving 14 bases between them. CDR3 sequence reads: CASSRGNSIAKNIQYF. For the CDR3, the DNA is TGTGCCAGCAGTAGAGGGAACTCTATAGCCAAAAACATTCAGTACTTC.